Described below is a single T cell receptor (beta chain) sequence and its context. TCRdb's copy holds only in-frame clones and misses some; the assay was immunoSEQ multiplex PCR. Among over 150,000 clones listed, approximately 95% were seen once. Germline V gives CDR1 SNHLY, CDR2 FYNNEI. Deletions cut 6 bases from V and 0 bases from J, with 15 bases between. The CDR3 totals 16 residues. This entry is derived from a study of control samples from healthy donors and cancer patients. The J gene is TRBJ1-3, the V gene TRBV2; the D gene is possibly TRBD1 (5 bases). Sample: blood. The sequence came from a man younger than 35 in good health. In DNA form, the CDR3 reads TGTGCCAGCAGCGACGCCGGGACGGGCTCTGGAAACACCATATATTTT. Protein product: CASSDAGTGSGNTIYF.